Presented here are 23 T cell receptor beta chains from one specimen sequenced in a study of regulatory T cells in long-lasting Graves disease. Arm-PCR of CDR3 regions with iRepertoire HTBI primers generated TCR beta libraries. MiXCR, run by TCRdb on the multiplex PCR reads, gives a single entry per CDR3 protein. The sample contains hundreds of thousands of distinct CDR3 sequences, around 20% of which appear only once. Time point in this sample: persistent/refractory GD, antithyroid drugs over 5 years with positive TRAb. RNA extracted from PBMCs served as the sequencing template. The sequenced sample was peripheral blood mononuclear cells (PBMCs), obtained when the disease was refractory, from a patient treated with antithyroid drugs. The receptors derive from a female donor with Graves disease.

In this sample, this clonotype turned up many times. The chain recombines TRBV7-2 with TRBJ1-5; D unclear. This CDR3 has 15 amino acids. V was trimmed by 0 bases and J by 2 bases, leaving 8 bases between them. Germline-derived CDR1 and CDR2 are SGHTA and FQGNSA. CDR3 sequence reads: CASSLAGSGNQPQHF. Here the CDR3 DNA reads TGTGCCAGCAGCTTAGCAGGGTCTGGCAATCAGCCCCAGCATTTT.

The chain combines TRBV30 with TRBJ2-2; D call uncertain. Per the germline V gene, CDR1 is GTSNPN and CDR2 is SVGIG (reference sequence). CDR3 size: 13 residues. Deletions cut 2 bases from V and 4 bases from J, with 8 bases between. CDR3 protein: CAWSRTGTGELFF. CDR3 coding DNA: TGTGCCTGGAGTCGAACGGGCACCGGGGAGCTGTTTTTT.

This clonotype was detected only a few times. The chain couples TRBV19 to TRBJ1-2; D gene uncertain. There are 17 residues in the CDR3. The germline V gene has CDR1 LNHDA and CDR2 SQIVND (reference sequence). V lost 6 bases and J lost 7, with 27 bases in between. CDR3 in DNA: TGTGCCAGTAGCCCAAGACCGTCAACGGAAGGGCTTCGTGGCTACACCTTC. The encoded protein is CASSPRPSTEGLRGYTF.

This clonotype appeared many times. The chain carries TRBV6-1 and TRBJ2-7; 9 bases are shared with TRBD2. CDR1 and CDR2 from the germline V gene are MNHNS and SASEGT. V was pared by 9 bases and J by 1 base, with 7 bases of the junction left unmatched. The CDR3 runs to 14 residues. The CDR3 is CASKVAGVSYEQYF. CDR3 nucleotide sequence: TGTGCCAGTAAAGTAGCGGGAGTATCCTACGAGCAGTACTTC.

V is TRBV20-1 and J is TRBJ2-1; no clear D. From germline, CDR1 is DFQATT and CDR2 SNEGSKA (reference sequence). This CDR3 contains 15 residues. The germline V and J ends were trimmed by 3 bases and 4 bases, with 16 bases remaining between them. The CDR3 nucleotides read TGCAGTGCTAGGGACCCTCGTGCTGGGTACAATGAGCAGTTCTTC. Amino acid sequence: CSARDPRAGYNEQFF.

With regard to this clonotype: This clone may be a read error of a much larger clone one base away. The chain employs TRBV30 and TRBJ1-5; D ambiguous. V dropped 2 bases and J dropped 2 bases, with 7 bases sitting between them. CDR1 and CDR2 (germline): GTSNPN, SVGIG (reference sequence). The CDR3 extends over 13 amino acids. In DNA, the CDR3 is TGTGCCTGGAGTCTTGGGGGCAATCAGCCCCAGCATTTT. Residues: CAWSLGGNQPQHF.

There are many counts of this clonotype. V gene TRBV28 combines with J gene TRBJ2-5, with D possibly TRBD1 on 6 matching bases. Germline lookup yields CDR1 MDHEN and CDR2 SYDVKM. The CDR3 is 13 residues long. V lost 8 bases, J lost 5 bases, and 15 bases lay in between. The CDR3 protein is CASGEVDRETQYF. The CDR3 DNA reads as TGTGCCAGCGGGGAAGTCGACAGGGAGACCCAGTACTTC.

This clonotype was seen many times. This chain connects TRBV28 to TRBJ1-1; the D gene is possibly TRBD1 (5 bases). Germline loops: CDR1 MDHEN, CDR2 SYDVKM. The CDR3 covers 14 residues. The V end lost 7 bases, the J end lost 4 bases, and 16 bases lay between the germline ends. The CDR3 DNA reads as TGTGCCAGCACCCCGTTCGACAGAAGCACTGAAGCTTTCTTT. Protein: CASTPFDRSTEAFF.

Comments on this clonotype: One end of the junction does not line up with germline, which may come from a read error. The chain uses TRBV24-1 and TRBJ1-1; TRBD1 is a possible D gene (6 bases). This CDR3 is built from 16 residues. Per the germline V gene, CDR1 is KGHDR and CDR2 is SFDVKD. CDR3 protein: CATSDPKRDGGTEASF. As DNA, the CDR3 is TGTGCCACCAGTGACCCTAAGCGGGACGGGGGCACTGAAGCTTCCTTT.

This chain joins TRBV30 and TRBJ2-1; D uncertain. The germline gives CDR1 GTSNPN, CDR2 SVGIG (reference sequence). The V and J ends lost 0 bases and 10 bases respectively, with 16 bases between them. The CDR3 contains 14 residues. For the CDR3, the DNA is TGTGCCTGGAGTGTACAAAGACCCCTCGGGGAGCAGTTCTTC. Its translation is CAWSVQRPLGEQFF.

This clonotype has ten or more counts. J is TRBJ2-5 and V is TRBV12-3 or TRBV12-4; weak D call: TRBD1 (6 bases). V was clipped by 3 bases and J by 4 bases, with 15 bases between them. CDR3 length: 15 amino acids. The CDR3 sequence is CASSFRDTGRETQYF. The DNA of the CDR3 is TGTGCCAGCAGTTTTCGGGACACCGGACGAGAGACCCAGTACTTC.

Comment on this clonotype: A read error may be the cause here, since a much bigger clone is one base away. The chain combines TRBV6-1 with TRBJ2-6; D remains unclear. CDR1 is MNHNS, CDR2 SASEGT, per germline. The germline V and J ends were trimmed by 5 bases and 0 bases, with 17 bases remaining between them. This CDR3 comprises 18 residues. In DNA, the CDR3 is TGTGCCAGCAGTCTCCGCCGCCAAGGACCCTCTGGGGCCAACGTCCTGACTTTC. It is translated as CASSLRRQGPSGANVLTF.

This clonotype was counted many times. Germline and junction disagree at one end, which may indicate a read error. V usage is TRBV5-1 and J usage is TRBJ1-5; tentatively, D is TRBD1 (5 bases). CDR1 and CDR2 from the germline V gene are SGHRS and YFSETQ. This CDR3 contains 14 residues. The CDR3 here is CASSLGGSNQPQHF. The CDR3 DNA reads as TGTGCCAGCAGTTTGGGGGGTAGTAATCAGCCCCAGCATTTT.

A few counts support this clonotype. This sequence joins TRBV28 and TRBJ2-7, with no clear D. The CDR3 loop spans 12 amino acids. The germline V gene has CDR1 MDHEN and CDR2 SYDVKM. With 7 bases removed from V and 1 base from J, the gap between germline ends came to 8 bases. The CDR3 is CASMGKSYEQYF. The CDR3 DNA reads TGTGCCAGCATGGGCAAATCCTACGAGCAGTACTTC.

The chain joins TRBV19 to TRBJ1-5; D remains ambiguous. The CDR3 contains 13 residues. CDR1 LNHDA and CDR2 SQIVND come from the germline V gene (reference sequence). Trimming stripped 6 bases from V and 2 bases from J, with 8 bases between. DNA for the CDR3: TGTGCCAGTAGCGGACCTGGCAATCAGCCCCAGCATTTT. Translation gives CASSGPGNQPQHF.

This clonotype was picked up many times. The rearrangement links TRBV6-2 or TRBV6-3 to TRBJ1-4; no definite D call. V was shortened by 2 bases and J by 8 bases, with 12 bases between the two germline ends. The CDR3 loop spans 14 amino acids. Germline V gives CDR1 MNHEY, CDR2 SVGEGT. Written as DNA, the CDR3 is TGTGCCAGCAGTTACCCCTCAGGATACGAAAAACTGTTTTTT. Encoded protein: CASSYPSGYEKLFF.

This clonotype was seen at least ten times. The chain employs TRBV24-1 and TRBJ2-2; D gene unclear. V lost 1 base and J lost 0, with 5 bases in between. The CDR3 covers 15 residues. Germline assignment: CDR1 KGHDR and CDR2 SFDVKD. In DNA form, the CDR3 reads TGTGCCACCAGTGATTTCAACACGAACACCGGGGAGCTGTTTTTT. Amino acid sequence: CATSDFNTNTGELFF.

This clonotype was recorded many times. This chain joins TRBV2 and TRBJ2-7; TRBD1 or TRBD2 may be the D gene (5 bases each). Germline values: CDR1 SNHLY, CDR2 FYNNEI. This CDR3 contains 14 residues. The ends were cut back, 5 bases at V and 3 bases at J, with 14 bases in the middle. The CDR3 nucleotides are TGTGCCAGCAGTCAAACCGGGACCCTCTACGAGCAGTACTTC. Amino acids: CASSQTGTLYEQYF.

The J gene is TRBJ2-3, the V gene TRBV6-2 or TRBV6-3; weak D call: TRBD1 (5 bases). V was trimmed by 0 bases and J by 3 bases, leaving 13 bases between them. The germline V gene has CDR1 MNHEY and CDR2 SVGEGT. The CDR3 loop spans 16 amino acids. The CDR3 bases are TGTGCCAGCAGTTACTCCGATACGGCAGGGACAGATACGCAGTATTTT. Translated, it gives CASSYSDTAGTDTQYF.

In its sample, this clonotype was seen a few times. J is TRBJ2-5 and V is TRBV3-1, with TRBD2 identical over 7 bases. Germline-derived CDR1 and CDR2 are LGHDT and YNNKEL (reference sequence). J lost 5 bases, V lost 0 bases, and 18 bases had no gene match. The CDR3 has 19 amino acids. The CDR3 DNA reads TGTGCCAGCAGCCAAGAAGAAGGCCGTTCAGGAGCGGGAAGGGAGACCCAGTACTTC. The encoded protein is CASSQEEGRSGAGRETQYF.

This clonotype was counted between two and nine times. This chain connects TRBV7-2 to TRBJ2-7; 7 bases align to TRBD1. Germline values: CDR1 SGHTA, CDR2 FQGNSA. This CDR3 region has 15 residues. V was clipped by 2 bases and J by 5 bases; unmatched bases: 9. The CDR3: CASSLPDRAVDEQYF. The CDR3 nucleotides are TGTGCCAGCAGCTTACCAGACAGGGCTGTCGACGAGCAGTACTTC.

In this sample, this clonotype turned up many times. CDR3 DNA sequence: TGTGCCAGCAGCTGGGCCTCAGGCCCCCAGCATTTT. Translation gives CASSWASGPQHF. This chain connects TRBV28 to TRBJ1-5; D not certain. Per the germline V gene, CDR1 is MDHEN and CDR2 is SYDVKM. The CDR3 has 12 amino acids. Trimming took off 6 bases at V and 10 bases at J, with 13 bases between the two ends.

This clonotype came up a few times. This chain joins TRBV24-1 and TRBJ2-5; 13 nucleotides match TRBD2. This CDR3 is built from 17 residues. Germline V gives CDR1 KGHDR, CDR2 SFDVKD. With V trimmed by 3 bases and J by 4 bases, 7 bases remained unmatched. This CDR3 reads CATSDLGLAGEGETQYF. CDR3 DNA sequence: TGTGCCACCAGTGATCTCGGACTAGCGGGAGAAGGAGAGACCCAGTACTTC.